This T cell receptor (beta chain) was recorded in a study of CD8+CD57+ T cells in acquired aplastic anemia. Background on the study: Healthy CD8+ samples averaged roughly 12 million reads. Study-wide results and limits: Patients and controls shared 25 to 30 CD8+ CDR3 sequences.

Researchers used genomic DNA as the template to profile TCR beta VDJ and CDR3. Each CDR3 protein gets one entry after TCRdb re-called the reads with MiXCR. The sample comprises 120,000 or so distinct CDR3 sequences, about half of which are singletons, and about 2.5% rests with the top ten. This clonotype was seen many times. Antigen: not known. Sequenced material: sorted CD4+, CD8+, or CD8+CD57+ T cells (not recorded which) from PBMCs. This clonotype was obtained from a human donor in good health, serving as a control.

The CDR3: CSAGGIGAGGGDTQYF. The CDR3 nucleotides are TGCAGTGCTGGGGGGATTGGAGCGGGGGGAGGTGATACGCAGTATTTT. The chain has TRBV20-1 and TRBJ2-3; 9 nucleotides line up with TRBD2. After removal of 5 bases from V and 6 bases from J, the junction contained 15 bases not matched to a gene. CDR3 length: 16 amino acids. Germline V gene data show CDR1 as DFQATT and CDR2 as SNEGSKA (reference sequence).